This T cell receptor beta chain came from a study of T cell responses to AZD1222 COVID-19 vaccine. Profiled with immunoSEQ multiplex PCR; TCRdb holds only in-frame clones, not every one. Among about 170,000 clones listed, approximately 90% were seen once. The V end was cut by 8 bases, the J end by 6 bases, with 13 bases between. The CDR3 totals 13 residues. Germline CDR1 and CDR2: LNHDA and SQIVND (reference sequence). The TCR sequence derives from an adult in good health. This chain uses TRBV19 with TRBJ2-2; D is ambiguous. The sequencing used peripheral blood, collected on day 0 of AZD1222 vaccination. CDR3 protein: CASVAAWAGELFF. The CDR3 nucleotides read TGTGCCAGTGTGGCAGCCTGGGCCGGGGAGCTGTTTTTT.